This record looks at one T cell receptor beta chain sequence and its context. Its specificity is unknown. This specimen belongs to a study of blood T cells in healthy people across ages. Whole-study results and caveats: Donors of long life had a larger count of naive CD4+ cells and greater diversity than aged donors.

Then a second PCR, running roughly 7 to 11 cycles, was carried out with a sample-barcoded 5' primer and a J-beta primer mix. TCRdb itself ran the 5' RACE reads through MiXCR, one entry per CDR3 protein. The repertoire consists of about 640,000 distinct CDR3 sequences, with approximately 59% occurring once and the leading ten covering around 37%. The CDR3 consists of 16 residues. Germline V lookup: CDR1 SNHLY, CDR2 FYNNEI. V trimming: 1 base; J trimming: 1 base; junction bases outside the gene matches: 3. The sequence derives from a man in his sixties in good health. Sequencing used blood. V gene TRBV2 combines with J gene TRBJ2-5; 10 nucleotides line up with TRBD2. CDR3 coding DNA: TGTGCCAGCAGTGAAGAAGTAGCGGGGGGCCAAGAGACCCAGTACTTC. Residues: CASSEEVAGGQETQYF. Looking up the rest from reference TRBV2 and TRBJ2-5 gives the full variable domain: EPEVTQTPSHQVTQMGQEVILRCVPISNHLYFYWYRQILGQKVEFLVSFYNNEISEKSEIFDDQFSVERPDGSNFTLKIRSTKLEDSAMYFCASSEEVAGGQETQYFGPGTRLLVL.